These 22 T cell receptor beta chains originate from one sample sequenced in a study of technical replicates of blood from several donors. Libraries were prepared by immunoSEQ multiplex PCR; TCRdb keeps only in-frame clonotypes and omits some of them. The table records approximately 70,000 clones, nearly 97% of them present only once. Sequenced material: T cells isolated from PBMCs. The receptors were sampled from a human donor in good health.

The genes are TRBV5-1 and TRBJ2-7; maybe TRBD2 (6 bases). The V end lost 0 bases, the J end lost 9 bases, and 10 bases lay between the germline ends. This CDR3 contains 12 residues. CDR1 is SGHRS, CDR2 YFSETQ, per germline. CDR3 amino acids: CASSLDLSGQYF. As DNA, the CDR3 is TGCGCCAGCAGCTTGGACCTTAGCGGGCAGTACTTC.

In its sample, this clone was seen a few times. The chain has TRBV4-1 and TRBJ2-2, with 7 bases lining up with TRBD2. V gave up 1 base and J gave up 6 bases; unmatched junction bases: 2. Germline V lookup: CDR1 MGHRA, CDR2 YSYEKL. The CDR3 has 14 residues. Here the CDR3 DNA reads TGCGCCAGCAGCCAAGTACTAGCGTCCGGGGAGCTGTTTTTT. Amino acid sequence: CASSQVLASGELFF.

The chain joins TRBV19 to TRBJ1-5, with TRBD1 matching over 8 bases. The CDR3 extends over 14 amino acids. Germline CDR1 reads LNHDA; CDR2 reads SQIVND (reference sequence). With 10 bases clipped from V and 0 bases from J, the junction kept 5 bases outside the gene matches. CDR3 amino acids: CATSGQVSNQPQHF. The DNA for the CDR3 is TGTGCCACCTCGGGACAGGTTAGCAATCAGCCCCAGCATTTT.

The chain carries TRBV27 and TRBJ1-5; D may be TRBD1 (5 bases). Per germline, CDR1 MNHEY and CDR2 SMNVEV (reference sequence). V lost 4 bases and J lost 2, with 15 bases in between. CDR3 size: 16 residues. CDR3 loop: CASSSRQGRGNQPQHF. CDR3 DNA sequence: TGTGCCAGCAGTTCTCGTCAGGGAAGGGGCAATCAGCCCCAGCATTTT.

The rearrangement joins TRBV6-6 to TRBJ1-5, with D unclear. The CDR3 loop spans 12 amino acids. The germline CDR1 and CDR2 sequences are MNHNY and SVGAGI (reference sequence). The V and J ends lost 5 bases and 9 bases respectively, with 11 bases between them. Here the CDR3 DNA reads TGTGCCAGCAGTCAACAGAGCCGGCCCCAGCATTTT. Protein: CASSQQSRPQHF.

The chain carries TRBV30 and TRBJ2-2, with 14 positions matching TRBD2. The CDR3 length is 17 residues. Germline CDR1 is GTSNPN and CDR2 is SVGIG (reference sequence). V lost 2 bases and J lost 6; bases outside the gene matches: 8. The CDR3 loop reads CAWSPRATSGGAGELFF. The CDR3 DNA reads as TGTGCCTGGAGTCCACGGGCGACTAGCGGGGGGGCCGGGGAGCTGTTTTTT.

The rearrangement joins TRBV10-2 to TRBJ2-2; TRBD1 matches 8 bases. Germline CDR1 is WSHSY and CDR2 is SAAADI. With 4 bases clipped from V and 8 bases from J, the junction kept 3 bases outside the gene matches. CDR3 length: 13 residues. Here the CDR3 reads CASSVDRGGELFF. CDR3 DNA: TGCGCCAGCAGTGTCGACAGGGGTGGGGAGCTGTTTTTT.

The chain combines TRBV7-9 with TRBJ2-7; tentative D call: TRBD1 (5 bases). V was pared by 6 bases and J by 7 bases, with 25 bases between. This CDR3 has 16 residues. Germline CDR1 and CDR2: SEHNR and FQNEAQ (reference sequence). CDR3 residues: CASSLPSGRESLEQYF. The CDR3, as DNA: TGTGCCAGCAGTTTACCTTCGGGCAGGGAATCATTGGAGCAGTACTTC. Based on the CDR3 plus reference TRBV7-9 and TRBJ2-7, the full variable domain is DTGVSQNPRHKITKRGQNVTFRCDPISEHNRLYWYRQTLGQGPEFLTYFQNEAQLEKSRLLSDRFSAERPKGSFSTLEIQRTEQGDSAMYLCASSLPSGRESLEQYFGPGTRLTVT.

The chain links TRBV7-2 to TRBJ1-1, with TRBD1 as a possible D gene (6 bases). The V and J ends lost 1 base and 7 bases respectively, with 13 bases between them. Looked up from germline, CDR1 is SGHTA and CDR2 is FQGNSA. The CDR3 runs 14 residues. In DNA, the CDR3 is TGTGCCAGCAGCTTAGACGGGACACTAAATGAAGCTTTCTTT. Amino acid sequence: CASSLDGTLNEAFF.

The genes are TRBV30 and TRBJ2-7; D is perhaps TRBD2 (7 bases). CDR1 and CDR2 (germline): GTSNPN, SVGIG (reference sequence). Between the trimmed V and J ends, which lost 8 bases and 2 bases, there was a span of 16 bases. The CDR3 has 13 amino acids. The chain's CDR3 is CAAQEGGTYEQYF. CDR3 in DNA: TGTGCCGCCCAGGAGGGGGGGACCTACGAGCAGTACTTC.

The rearrangement joins TRBV30 to TRBJ2-7; the match to TRBD1 covers 8 bases. CDR1 is GTSNPN, CDR2 SVGIG, per germline (reference sequence). Unmatched junction bases numbered 4, after V lost 1 base and J lost 2 bases. This CDR3 has 14 residues. In DNA form, the CDR3 reads TGTGCCTGGAGTGCCGACAGGGGAGCCTACGAGCAGTACTTC. Translated: CAWSADRGAYEQYF.

This clone was found once. The chain is built from TRBV6-1 and TRBJ1-2, with unresolved D. Germline assignment: CDR1 MNHNS and CDR2 SASEGT. The CDR3 has 15 amino acids. V dropped 2 bases and J dropped 0 bases, with 10 bases sitting between them. The DNA of the CDR3 is TGTGCCAGCAGTGAATACCAGGCCGCTAACTATGGCTACACCTTC. It yields the protein CASSEYQAANYGYTF.

The chain joins TRBV7-8 to TRBJ1-6, with D hard to call. This CDR3 spans 13 amino acids. V lost 5 bases and J 3 bases, leaving 5 bases between the germline ends. Germline V gene sequence: CDR1 SGHVS, CDR2 FQNEAQ. The CDR3 nucleotides read TGTGCCAGCAGCGCAGGCTATAATTCACCCCTCCACTTT. Translation: CASSAGYNSPLHF. Variable domain in full (rest from reference TRBV7-8 and TRBJ1-6): GAGVSQSPRYKVAKRGQDVALRCDPISGHVSLFWYQQALGQGPEFLTYFQNEAQLDKSGLPSDRFFAERPEGSVSTLKIQRTQQEDSAVYLCASSAGYNSPLHFGNGTRLTVT.

This rearrangement joins TRBV4-1 to TRBJ2-5, with D perhaps TRBD2 (6 bases). The germline V gene has CDR1 MGHRA and CDR2 YSYEKL. V was cut by 1 base and J by 5 bases, with 11 bases left in between. This CDR3 has 14 residues. Here the CDR3 reads CASSQVASEETQYF. In DNA form, the CDR3 reads TGCGCCAGCAGCCAAGTTGCTAGCGAGGAGACCCAGTACTTC.

The chain recombines TRBV5-1 with TRBJ2-1; D is perhaps TRBD2 (5 bases). Germline CDR1 SGHRS, CDR2 YFSETQ. CDR3 length equals 14 residues. V gave up 0 bases and J gave up 7 bases, with 11 bases separating them. CDR3 region: CASSLAVTGNEQFF. CDR3 sequence (DNA): TGCGCCAGCAGCTTGGCCGTGACGGGAAATGAGCAGTTCTTC.

This rearrangement joins TRBV6-5 to TRBJ2-4; TRBD2 agrees at 8 bases. J lost 6 bases, V lost 6 bases, and 7 bases had no gene match. The CDR3 has 14 amino acids. From germline, CDR1 is MNHEY and CDR2 SVGAGI. CDR3 region: CASREAGVSNIQYF. For the CDR3, the DNA is TGTGCCAGCAGGGAAGCGGGAGTGTCAAACATTCAGTACTTC.

This chain joins TRBV29-1 and TRBJ2-7, with 8 bases aligning to TRBD1. The germline V gene encodes CDR1 SQVTM and CDR2 ANQGSEA. This CDR3 is 12 amino acids long. The trim removed 4 bases at V and 1 base at J, leaving 0 bases unmatched. CDR3 residues: CSVGDRSYEQYF. Written as DNA, the CDR3 is TGCAGCGTTGGGGACAGGTCCTACGAGCAGTACTTC.

The rearrangement links TRBV11-2 to TRBJ1-1; 9 nucleotides line up with TRBD1. The J segment lost 4 bases and the V segment lost 4 bases, leaving 7 bases of the junction unmatched. Germline V lookup: CDR1 SGHAT, CDR2 FQNNGV. CDR3 length equals 15 residues. The CDR3 loop is CASSSHTTGGTEAFF. The DNA for the CDR3 is TGTGCCAGCAGCTCCCACACGACAGGGGGCACTGAAGCTTTCTTT.

CDR3 coding DNA: TGTGCCAGCAGTTTTCGAGGGGGAGGCTACACCTTC. This sequence encodes CASSFRGGGYTF. This chain links TRBV28 with TRBJ1-2; D perhaps matches TRBD1 (6 bases). CDR3 size: 12 residues. Trimming pared 3 bases from V and 8 bases from J, leaving 10 bases between. Germline CDR1 is MDHEN and CDR2 is SYDVKM.

This clone was counted only a few times. The V gene is TRBV6-5, the J gene TRBJ1-2; tentative D call: TRBD1 (6 bases). Germline CDR1 is MNHEY and CDR2 is SVGAGI. The CDR3 is 14 residues long. V was pared by 4 bases and J by 5 bases, with 14 bases between. CDR3 residues: CASSSSGQGYGYTF. As DNA, the CDR3 is TGTGCCAGCAGTTCCAGTGGCCAGGGGTATGGCTACACCTTC.

This sequence joins TRBV30 and TRBJ1-4; no clear D. The V end lost 3 bases, the J end lost 0 bases, and 11 bases lay between the germline ends. The CDR3 totals 15 residues. Germline assignment: CDR1 GTSNPN and CDR2 SVGIG (reference sequence). The CDR3 DNA is TGTGCCTGGAGCGTAGAATTGGCAACTAATGAAAAACTGTTTTTT. It codes for CAWSVELATNEKLFF.

V is TRBV10-2 and J is TRBJ2-7; TRBD1 matches 8 bases. CDR1 WSHSY and CDR2 SAAADI come from the germline V gene. CDR3 size: 15 residues. V lost 3 bases to trimming and J lost 3 bases; unmatched junction nucleotides: 7. In DNA form, the CDR3 reads TGCGCCAGCAGTGATGAGGGACAGGTGATCTACGAGCAGTACTTC. Amino acid sequence: CASSDEGQVIYEQYF.